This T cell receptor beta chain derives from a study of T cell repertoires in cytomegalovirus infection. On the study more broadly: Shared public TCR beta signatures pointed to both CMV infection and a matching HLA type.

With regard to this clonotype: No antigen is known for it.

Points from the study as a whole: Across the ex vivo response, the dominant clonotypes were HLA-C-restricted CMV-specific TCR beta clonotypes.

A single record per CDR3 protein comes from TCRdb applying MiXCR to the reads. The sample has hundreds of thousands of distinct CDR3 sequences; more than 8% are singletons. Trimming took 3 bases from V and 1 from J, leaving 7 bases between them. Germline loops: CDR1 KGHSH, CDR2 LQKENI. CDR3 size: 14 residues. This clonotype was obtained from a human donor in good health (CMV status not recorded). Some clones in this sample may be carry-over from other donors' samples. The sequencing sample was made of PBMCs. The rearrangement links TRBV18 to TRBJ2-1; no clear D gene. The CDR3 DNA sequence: TGTGCCAGCTCACCCGACTTATCCTACAATGAGCAGTTCTTC. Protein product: CASSPDLSYNEQFF.